The rows below give T cell receptor beta chains drawn from one sample of a study of blood T cell repertoires in COVID-19. The assay was immunoSEQ multiplex PCR, and TCRdb's table has in-frame clones only and misses some. Of approximately 240,000 clones detected, around 85% appear once; the ten largest clones hold about 2.9%. Sequencing used peripheral blood. The receptors originated from a woman aged 25-40 years who had recovered from COVID-19. The CDR3 runs from the conserved cysteine through the conserved F or W. The D gene is left open where the match is weak. Expanded clones are given a class, and other clones once, few, many or no size at all.

d_call j_call clone_size v_call cdr3_nt cdr3_aa
. TRBJ1-4 . TRBV11-2 TGTGCCAGCAGCTTAGATTTGGCAGTTAATGAAAAACTGTTTTTT CASSLDLAVNEKLFF
. TRBJ2-2 . TRBV21-1 TGTGCCAGCCCGGTTGGCGCGACTAGCGGGGTAAGGGGGGGGGAGCTGTTTTTT CASPVGATSGVRGGELFF
. TRBJ1-6 few TRBV12-3/TRBV12-4 TGTGCCAGCATGACAGTTAATTCACCCCTCCACTTT CASMTVNSPLHF
. TRBJ1-3 . TRBV11-2 TGTGCCAGCAGCCCCACTTTCGTCTCTGGAAACACCATATATTTT CASSPTFVSGNTIYF
. TRBJ2-5 . TRBV5-1 TGCGCCAGCAGCTTCGGGACACCCCAAGAGACCCAGTACTTC CASSFGTPQETQYF
TRBD2 TRBJ2-1 . TRBV4-3 TGCGCCAGCAGCCAAGAGGGTAGCGGGGGGCTCTACAATGAGCAGTTCTTC CASSQEGSGGLYNEQFF
. TRBJ2-1 . TRBV7-6 TGTGCCAGCAGCTTAGCGGGGGGATTCTACAATGAGCAGTTCTTC CASSLAGGFYNEQFF
. TRBJ1-1 few TRBV10-3 TGTGCCACGCTCCCCCGGGAGAACACTGAAGCTTTCTTT CATLPRENTEAFF
TRBD2 TRBJ2-7 . TRBV11-1 TGTGCCAGCAGCCCAAACCAGCGGGGGTCGAACGAGCAGTACTTC CASSPNQRGSNEQYF
. TRBJ1-1 . TRBV4-2 TGTGCCAGCAGCTCCCGAGAGGGTCCCCACCCGAACACTGAAGCTTTCTTT CASSSREGPHPNTEAFF
. TRBJ2-2 . TRBV5-4 TGTGCCAGCAGCTCAAAAATCCAGAACGGGGAGCTGTTTTTT CASSSKIQNGELFF
. TRBJ2-7 . TRBV6-1 TGTGCCAGCAGTGAACTGGGCGGCGGGGTAAGCGAGCAGTACTTC CASSELGGGVSEQYF
TRBD2 TRBJ2-3 . TRBV27 TGTGCCAGCAGCGCTCGCCCCCCCCGATGGACTAGCGGGGGGGACGCAGATACGCAGTATTTT CASSARPPRWTSGGDADTQYF
. TRBJ1-4 . TRBV6-5 TGTGCCAGCAGGCCGACAGGAACTAATGAAAAACTGTTTTTT CASRPTGTNEKLFF
TRBD1 TRBJ1-3 few TRBV7-9 TGTGCCAGCAGCTCCGGACAGGACTCTGGAAACACCATATATTTT CASSSGQDSGNTIYF
TRBD2 TRBJ2-1 . TRBV7-7 TGTGCCAGCAGCCTAGCGGGGAGCTCCTACAATGAGCAGTTCTTC CASSLAGSSYNEQFF
TRBD1 TRBJ2-6 . TRBV4-3 TGCGCCAGCAGCCAGGGCCAGACAGGGGCGGCTGGGGCCAACGTCCTGACTTTC CASSQGQTGAAGANVLTF
. TRBJ1-1 once TRBV3-1/TRBV3-2 TGTGCCAGCAGCCTACAGCCGTTGAACACTGAAGCTTTCTTT CASSLQPLNTEAFF
. TRBJ2-7 . TRBV6-5 TGTGCCAGCAGACCTACAGGGTTCTACGAGCAGTACTTC CASRPTGFYEQYF
. TRBJ1-1 . TRBV11-1 TGTGCCAGCAGCCGTGACATCGGGGGCACTGAAGCTTTCTTT CASSRDIGGTEAFF